This T cell receptor beta chain was identified during a study of early T cells in non-severe SARS-CoV-2 infection. TCRdb re-derived calls from the 5' RACE reads in MiXCR, one entry per CDR3 protein. The sample includes about 97,000 distinct CDR3 sequences, 9.5% to 12% of them seen just once. The origin of this receptor is an adult who was a healthcare worker with PCR-confirmed SARS-CoV-2 infection or an uninfected control (not recorded which). Sample: whole blood, taken at baseline.

The CDR3 DNA reads TGCAGTGCTAGTAGTTGGGGACAGGGGTCCTACGAGCAGTACTTC. It is translated as CSASSWGQGSYEQYF. J is TRBJ2-7 and V is TRBV20-1; 10 bases align to TRBD1. Trimming cost V 3 bases and J 1 base; bases outside gene matches: 6. Germline V lookup: CDR1 DFQATT, CDR2 SNEGSKA (reference sequence). CDR3 size: 15 residues.